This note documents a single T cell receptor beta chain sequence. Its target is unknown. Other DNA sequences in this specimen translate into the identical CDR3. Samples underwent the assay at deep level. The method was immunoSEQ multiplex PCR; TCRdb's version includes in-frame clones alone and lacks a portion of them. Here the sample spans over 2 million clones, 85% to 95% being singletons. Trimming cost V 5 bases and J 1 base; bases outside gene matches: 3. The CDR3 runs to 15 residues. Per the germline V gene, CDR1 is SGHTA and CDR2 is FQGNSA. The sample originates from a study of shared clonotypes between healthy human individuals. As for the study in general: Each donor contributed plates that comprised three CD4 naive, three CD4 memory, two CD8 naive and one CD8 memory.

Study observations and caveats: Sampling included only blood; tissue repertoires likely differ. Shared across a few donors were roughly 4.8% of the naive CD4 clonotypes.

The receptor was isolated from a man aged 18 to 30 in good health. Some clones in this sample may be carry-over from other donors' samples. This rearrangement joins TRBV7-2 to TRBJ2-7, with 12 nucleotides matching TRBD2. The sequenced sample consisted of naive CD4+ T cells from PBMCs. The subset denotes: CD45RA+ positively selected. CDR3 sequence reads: CASSQGLAGSYEQYF. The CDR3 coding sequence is TGTGCCAGCAGCCAAGGACTAGCGGGATCCTACGAGCAGTACTTC. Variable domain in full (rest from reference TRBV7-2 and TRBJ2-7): GAGVSQSPSNKVTEKGKDVELRCDPISGHTALYWYRQSLGQGLEFLIYFQGNSAPDKSGLPSDRFSAERTGGSVSTLTIQRTQQEDSAVYLCASSQGLAGSYEQYFGPGTRLTVT.